The clone carrying this TCR beta chain was counted a single time. As yet, its antigen is unknown. Only in-frame clones appear in the TCRdb table, and some are missing; sequencing was by immunoSEQ multiplex PCR. The data contain some 100,000 clones, about 95% of them singletons. The entry originates in a study of siplizumab effects on memory and regulatory T cells. V was trimmed by 1 base and J by 1 base, leaving 10 bases between them. Germline V gives CDR1 LGHNA, CDR2 YNFKEQ. The CDR3 runs 15 residues. General study findings and limits: Apparently more diverse than memory cells, naive T cells also seemed major alloresponse contributors. Mappable alloreactive CD4+ clones came from Treg cells under 80% of the time on average with siplizumab, against about 26% in controls.

This chain links TRBV4-2 with TRBJ1-1; D is uncertain. The material sequenced was Tregs sorted from blood. The TCR originated in a human donor in good health. The CDR3 loop reads CASSQVGRTNTEAFF. The CDR3, as DNA: TGTGCCAGCAGCCAAGTAGGGCGGACGAACACTGAAGCTTTCTTT.